These 5 T cell receptor beta chains originate from one sample sequenced in a study of blood T cells in healthy people across ages. The second PCR ran roughly 7 to 12 cycles with a sample-barcoded 5' primer and J-beta primers. Each CDR3 protein gets one entry after TCRdb re-called the 5' RACE reads with MiXCR. Of some 1.5 million distinct CDR3 sequences listed, 28% are singletons. Material: blood. Every receptor here comes from a woman aged 25 to 39 in good health.

This chain uses TRBV6-6 with TRBJ1-1; D is undetermined. Germline V gene sequence: CDR1 MNHNY, CDR2 SVGAGI (reference sequence). Trimming took 8 bases from V and 4 from J, leaving 11 bases between them. The CDR3 length is 12 residues. CDR3: CASGERFTEAFF. The CDR3 DNA is TGTGCCAGCGGCGAGAGGTTCACTGAAGCTTTCTTT.

V usage is TRBV4-2 and J usage is TRBJ2-5; 10 nucleotides agree with TRBD2. V lost 0 bases to trimming and J lost 11 bases; unmatched junction nucleotides: 18. The CDR3 extends over 18 amino acids. CDR1 and CDR2 from the germline V gene are LGHNA and YNFKEQ. Here the CDR3 DNA reads TGTGCCAGCAGCCAAGATCGGGTTTCGACTAGCGGGTCCGGGGAGCAGTACTTC. Protein: CASSQDRVSTSGSGEQYF.

This rearrangement joins TRBV7-9 to TRBJ2-3, with 7 bases identical to TRBD1. The length of the CDR3 is 17 residues. Per germline, CDR1 SEHNR and CDR2 FQNEAQ (reference sequence). The junction had 14 bases not matched to a gene; V was cut back by 5 bases and J by 3 bases. The CDR3 loop reads CASSRPSQGVATDTQYF. In nucleotides, the CDR3 is TGTGCCAGCAGCCGTCCCTCTCAGGGGGTAGCGACAGATACGCAGTATTTT. The complete variable domain, with remaining parts taken from reference TRBV7-9 and TRBJ2-3, reads DTGVSQNPRHKITKRGQNVTFRCDPISEHNRLYWYRQTLGQGPEFLTYFQNEAQLEKSRLLSDRFSAERPKGSFSTLEIQRTEQGDSAMYLCASSRPSQGVATDTQYFGPGTRLTVL.

This clonotype showed up just a few times. The rearrangement joins TRBV20-1 to TRBJ2-1; TRBD1 matches 7 bases. Trimming removed 4 bases from V and 3 bases from J; junction bases left unmatched: 6. Germline V lookup: CDR1 DFQATT, CDR2 SNEGSKA (reference sequence). There are 14 residues in the CDR3. In nucleotides, the CDR3 is TGCAGTGCTAAGGGACAGCCCCTCTACAATGAGCAGTTCTTC. Residues: CSAKGQPLYNEQFF.

The chain links TRBV30 to TRBJ2-1, with D possibly TRBD1 on 6 matching bases. Trimming removed 2 bases at V and 9 bases at J, with 8 bases between. The CDR3 contains 11 residues. Germline V gene data show CDR1 as GTSNPN and CDR2 as SVGIG (reference sequence). For the CDR3, the DNA is TGTGCCTGGAGTACAGGGAGTGAGCAGTTCTTC. This codes for CAWSTGSEQFF.